This T cell receptor beta chain derives from a study of T-cell memory formation after mild COVID-19. General study results and limits: Among contracting clones, CD4+ were mainly CM/EM and CD8+ enriched in EMRA. Nothing confirmed that second-wave clones peaking on day 37 were specific for SARS-CoV-2.

Libraries for TCRalpha and TCRbeta carried sample barcodes and unique molecular identifiers via 5'RACE. TCRdb analysed the 5' RACE reads with MiXCR anew, one entry per CDR3 protein. The profile shows some 150,000 distinct CDR3 sequences, 14% of them singletons. This clonotype turned up a few times. Its antigen is not known. CDR1 LNHNV and CDR2 YYDKDF come from the germline V gene (reference sequence). The V gene lost 5 bases and the J gene lost 4 bases, with 14 bases spanning the gap. The CDR3 has 14 amino acids. This rearrangement joins TRBV15 to TRBJ1-2, with D maybe TRBD1 (6 bases). The material sequenced was PBMCs or a T cell subset sorted from them (not recorded which). The origin of this receptor is an adult woman who had mild COVID-19 (a few samples of this study predate the infection). Cell type and time point are not known. The CDR3 nucleotides are TGTGCCACCAGCTCGGACAAGGGGGGCTATGGCTACACCTTC. As protein: CATSSDKGGYGYTF. The full variable domain, its missing parts supplied by reference TRBV15 and TRBJ1-2, is DAMVIQNPRYQVTQFGKPVTLSCSQTLNHNVMYWYQQKSSQAPKLLFHYYDKDFNNEADTPDNFQSRRPNTSFCFLDIRSPGLGDTAMYLCATSSDKGGYGYTFGSGTRLTVV.